This TCR beta chain was captured in a study of T cells in localized non-small cell lung cancer. General observations from the study: There was an association of higher blood T cell density with longer overall survival. A median of roughly 50 of the top 100 tumor clones appeared in adjacent lung, which was paired and uninvolved. Tumor trailed uninvolved adjacent lung in T cell clonality, which peaked there. Because sequencing included only one region (of the tumor), heterogeneity remains possible.

This clone showed up just once. Its target is unknown. Here immunoSEQ multiplex PCR was the method, and the copy in TCRdb shows in-frame clones only, minus some. The profile covers about 14,000 clones, with 80% to 85% appearing a single time and 4.1% taken by the ten largest. Germline lookup yields CDR1 SGHRS and CDR2 YFSETQ. This CDR3 is built from 12 residues. The V gene lost 4 bases and the J gene lost 3 bases, with 8 bases spanning the gap. This specimen was peripheral blood, taken before any cancer treatment. The sequence was obtained from a female donor aged 60 or older with stage I squamous cell lung carcinoma. The chain combines TRBV5-1 with TRBJ2-7; the D gene could be TRBD1 or TRBD2 (5 bases each). CDR3 region: CASSRDGYEQYF. CDR3 bases: TGCGCCAGCAGCCGGGACGGCTACGAGCAGTACTTC.